This T cell receptor beta chain was identified in a study of CD8+ T cells in alopecia areata. This clone appeared a few times. What it binds is unknown. V shed 7 bases and J shed 4 bases, with 8 bases lying between them. Germline V lookup: CDR1 SQVTM, CDR2 ANQGSEA. The CDR3 length is 11 residues. Patients with alopecia areata provided lesional scalp punch biopsies as well as peripheral blood. The study, taken as a whole, reports: In scalp samples, resident alphabeta T cells of normal skin are also sequenced.

Following extraction, RNA underwent reverse transcription to cDNA, which served as the sequencing template. Profiling relied on immunoSEQ multiplex PCR, and the TCRdb table lists in-frame clones only, not all of them. Seen here are about 82,000 clones, roughly 51% observed once, and the top ten hold around 5.7%. The material sequenced was NKG2D-high CD8+ T cells sorted from blood. The chain joins TRBV29-1 to TRBJ2-1; unclear D gene. The clonotype was recovered from a human donor with alopecia areata. This CDR3 reads CSGISYNEQFF. The CDR3 DNA sequence: TGCAGCGGAATCAGTTACAATGAGCAGTTCTTC.